The rows below give T cell receptor beta chains drawn from one sample of a study of long-term antiretroviral therapy in people with HIV. Measured with immunoSEQ multiplex PCR; TCRdb has only the in-frame clones, and not every one. Found here are around 30,000 clones, about 93% of them singletons; the top ten hold about a tenth. Sequenced material: unsorted PBMCs, taken 6.2 years after starting antiretroviral therapy. These receptors were obtained from a man between 40 and 49 years old with HIV. Both conserved end residues are part of each CDR3. The D gene is left open where the match is weak. Clone size, where shown, is once, few, many, or a class for clones that have expanded.

v_call,j_call,d_call,clone_size,cdr3_aa,cdr3_nt
TRBV7-6,TRBJ2-5,NA,NA,CASSLVRSYQETQYF,TGTGCCAGCAGCTTAGTCCGGTCGTACCAAGAGACCCAGTACTTC
TRBV4-1,TRBJ2-1,TRBD1,NA,CASSQALTGNEQFF,TGCGCCAGCAGCCAAGCCCTGACAGGGAATGAGCAGTTCTTC
TRBV9,TRBJ2-7,NA,few,CASSVDGSIYEQYF,TGTGCCAGCAGCGTAGACGGGAGTATTTACGAGCAGTACTTC
TRBV29-1,TRBJ2-2,NA,NA,CSVVGDRTTGELFF,TGCAGCGTTGTAGGCGACAGGACGACCGGGGAGCTGTTTTTT
TRBV5-5,TRBJ2-7,TRBD2,NA,CASSLSGGAYEQYF,TGTGCCAGCAGCCTTAGCGGGGGGGCCTACGAGCAGTACTTC
TRBV6-6,TRBJ2-5,NA,NA,CASSYGQETQYF,TGTGCCAGCAGTTACGGTCAGGAGACCCAGTACTTC
TRBV9,TRBJ2-3,NA,NA,CASSVGGQGWVGTDTQYF,TGTGCCAGCAGCGTAGGAGGCCAGGGGTGGGTAGGCACAGATACGCAGTATTTT
TRBV7-2,TRBJ1-1,NA,NA,CASSLVGGGTEAFF,TGTGCCAGCAGCTTAGTAGGAGGGGGCACTGAAGCTTTCTTT
TRBV5-1,TRBJ2-7,NA,NA,CASSLGNTYEQYF,TGCGCCAGCAGCTTAGGCAACACCTACGAGCAGTACTTC
TRBV5-1,TRBJ2-3,NA,NA,CASTSADHTDTQYF,TGCGCCAGCACCTCGGCGGACCACACAGATACGCAGTATTTT
TRBV7-9,TRBJ2-7,NA,NA,CASTPLNSYEQYF,TGTGCCAGCACCCCTCTGAACTCCTACGAGCAGTACTTC
TRBV2,TRBJ2-7,NA,NA,CASREPGPLEQYF,TGTGCCAGCAGGGAACCCGGGCCCTTGGAGCAGTACTTC
TRBV11-3,TRBJ2-1,TRBD2,once,CASSSSSGGAGNEQFF,TGTGCCAGCAGCTCCAGTAGCGGGGGGGCGGGCAATGAGCAGTTCTTC
TRBV4-1,TRBJ2-2,TRBD1,NA,CASKTGDGTGELFF,TGCGCCAGCAAGACAGGGGACGGCACCGGGGAGCTGTTTTTT
TRBV27,TRBJ2-7,TRBD2,NA,CASRETSGRGEQYF,TGTGCCAGCAGGGAGACTAGCGGGAGGGGCGAGCAGTACTTC
TRBV7-2,TRBJ2-7,NA,NA,CASSLTSYEQYF,TGTGCCAGCAGCCTGACCTCCTACGAGCAGTACTTC
TRBV11-2,TRBJ2-1,NA,NA,CASSFAYRVWNEQFF,TGTGCCAGCAGCTTTGCCTACAGGGTTTGGAATGAGCAGTTCTTC
TRBV27,TRBJ2-2,TRBD1,NA,CASSPGQVGELFF,TGTGCCAGCAGCCCCGGACAGGTGGGGGAGCTGTTTTTT
TRBV6-5,TRBJ2-7,NA,NA,CASSSATEQYF,TGTGCCAGCAGTTCCGCGACCGAGCAGTACTTC
TRBV29-1,TRBJ2-4,TRBD1,NA,CSVESDRVSIQYF,TGCAGCGTTGAGAGTGACAGGGTGTCCATTCAGTACTTC
TRBV27,TRBJ2-7,NA,NA,CASSFRQGGNYEQYF,TGTGCCAGCAGTTTTAGGCAGGGAGGAAACTACGAGCAGTACTTC
TRBV7-8,TRBJ2-2,NA,NA,CASSLQGVDTGELFF,TGTGCCAGCAGCTTACAGGGAGTGGACACCGGGGAGCTGTTTTTT
TRBV27,TRBJ1-5,NA,NA,CASSPTTVPQHF,TGTGCCAGCAGTCCCACCACCGTCCCCCAGCATTTT
TRBV4-2,TRBJ1-2,TRBD1,NA,CASSQDSGRQGDGYTF,TGTGCCAGCAGCCAAGATTCTGGAAGACAGGGGGATGGCTACACCTTC
TRBV4-1,TRBJ2-1,NA,NA,CASSQVITLGNEQFF,TGCGCCAGCAGCCAAGTCATTACGTTAGGAAATGAGCAGTTCTTC
TRBV18,TRBJ1-1,NA,NA,CASSPGPPDGEAFF,TGTGCCAGCTCACCGGGACCTCCTGATGGTGAAGCTTTCTTT
TRBV11-2,TRBJ2-5,NA,NA,CASSFGLEETQYF,TGTGCCAGCAGCTTTGGTCTTGAGGAGACCCAGTACTTC
TRBV28,TRBJ1-4,TRBD1,NA,CASRAGTGWVEKLFF,TGTGCCAGCAGAGCCGGGACAGGGTGGGTCGAAAAACTGTTTTTT
TRBV6-6,TRBJ1-4,NA,NA,CASSYDSQGEKLFF,TGTGCCAGCAGTTACGACTCGCAGGGGGAAAAACTGTTTTTT